The rows below give T cell receptor beta chains drawn from one sample of a study of blood T cell repertoires in COVID-19. Only in-frame clones appear in the TCRdb table, and some are missing; sequencing was by immunoSEQ multiplex PCR. The sample gives roughly 350,000 clones, less than 85% of which show up once; roughly 3.7% is in the top ten. Sequenced: peripheral blood. The source is a woman aged 18-29 years with acute or convalescent COVID-19. The CDR3 runs from the conserved cysteine through the conserved F or W. A D gene is named only where the DNA matches it firmly. A row's size may be missing; if present it is once, few, many or a size class.

j_gene: TRBJ1-2; abundance: NA; d_gene: NA; v_gene: TRBV30; CDR3aa: CAWSVQGMGVGYTF; CDR3nt: TGTGCCTGGAGTGTCCAGGGGATGGGCGTTGGCTACACCTTC
j_gene: TRBJ1-4; abundance: NA; d_gene: TRBD1; v_gene: TRBV23-1; CDR3aa: CASSQIRDRGLANEKLFF; CDR3nt: TGCGCCAGCAGTCAGATCCGGGACAGGGGACTGGCTAATGAAAAACTGTTTTTT
j_gene: TRBJ1-2; abundance: once; d_gene: NA; v_gene: TRBV2; CDR3aa: CASSEIYEDIYGYTF; CDR3nt: TGTGCCAGCAGTGAAATTTATGAGGACATCTATGGCTACACCTTC
j_gene: TRBJ1-6; abundance: few; d_gene: NA; v_gene: TRBV25-1; CDR3aa: CASRGPRQPNSPLHF; CDR3nt: TGTGCCAGCAGAGGGCCCAGACAGCCCAATTCACCCCTCCACTTT
j_gene: TRBJ2-2; abundance: NA; d_gene: NA; v_gene: TRBV19; CDR3aa: CASGLQGTGELFF; CDR3nt: TGTGCCAGTGGACTTCAGGGGACCGGGGAGCTGTTTTTT
j_gene: TRBJ2-7; abundance: once; d_gene: NA; v_gene: TRBV19; CDR3aa: CASILRKSYEQYF; CDR3nt: TGTGCCAGTATACTCAGGAAGTCCTACGAGCAGTACTTC
j_gene: TRBJ2-6; abundance: NA; d_gene: TRBD2; v_gene: TRBV3-1/TRBV3-2; CDR3aa: CASSQVTTSISGANVLTF; CDR3nt: TGTGCCAGCAGCCAAGTCACGACTAGCATTTCCGGGGCCAACGTCCTGACTTTC
j_gene: TRBJ2-1; abundance: NA; d_gene: NA; v_gene: TRBV24-1; CDR3aa: CATSDLGGGVNEQFF; CDR3nt: TGTGCCACCAGTGATTTAGGGGGGGGCGTTAATGAGCAGTTCTTC
j_gene: TRBJ2-3; abundance: NA; d_gene: TRBD1; v_gene: TRBV4-1; CDR3aa: CASNWAGHRGRDTQYF; CDR3nt: TGCGCCAGCAACTGGGCGGGCCACAGGGGGCGGGATACGCAGTATTTT
j_gene: TRBJ1-3; abundance: NA; d_gene: NA; v_gene: TRBV25-1; CDR3aa: CASSEYFFAGDNTIYF; CDR3nt: TGTGCCAGCAGTGAATATTTTTTCGCAGGGGATAACACCATATATTTT
j_gene: TRBJ2-2; abundance: few; d_gene: TRBD1; v_gene: TRBV2; CDR3aa: CASSQRGQATGELFF; CDR3nt: TGTGCCAGCAGTCAACGAGGACAGGCTACCGGGGAGCTGTTTTTT
j_gene: TRBJ2-3; abundance: NA; d_gene: NA; v_gene: TRBV5-4; CDR3aa: CASSLIQVGTDTQYF; CDR3nt: TGTGCCAGCAGCCTCATACAGGTGGGCACAGATACGCAGTATTTT
j_gene: TRBJ1-2; abundance: NA; d_gene: NA; v_gene: TRBV19; CDR3aa: CASSIGGGGYTF; CDR3nt: TGTGCCAGTAGTATTGGCGGTGGTGGCTACACCTTC
j_gene: TRBJ1-5; abundance: NA; d_gene: TRBD1; v_gene: TRBV7-2; CDR3aa: CASSPRTGQPQHF; CDR3nt: TGTGCCAGCAGCCCCCGGACAGGCCAGCCCCAGCATTTT
j_gene: TRBJ2-4; abundance: NA; d_gene: NA; v_gene: TRBV7-9; CDR3aa: CASSSGRAGNIQYF; CDR3nt: TGTGCCAGCAGCTCCGGGCGGGCCGGGAACATTCAGTACTTC
j_gene: TRBJ2-7; abundance: NA; d_gene: NA; v_gene: TRBV28; CDR3aa: CASSPHQDEQYF; CDR3nt: TGTGCCAGCAGTCCACATCAGGACGAGCAGTACTTC
j_gene: TRBJ2-7; abundance: NA; d_gene: TRBD1; v_gene: TRBV27; CDR3aa: CASSFIQGAGEQYF; CDR3nt: TGTGCCAGCAGCTTTATACAGGGGGCGGGGGAGCAGTACTTC
j_gene: TRBJ1-4; abundance: few; d_gene: TRBD1; v_gene: TRBV18; CDR3aa: CASSPPGQVGTNEKLFF; CDR3nt: TGTGCCAGCTCACCACCCGGACAGGTGGGAACTAATGAAAAACTGTTTTTT
j_gene: TRBJ1-5; abundance: once; d_gene: TRBD1; v_gene: TRBV6-5; CDR3aa: CASSRTGLSNQPQHF; CDR3nt: TGTGCCAGCAGTCGGACAGGGCTAAGCAATCAGCCCCAGCATTTT
j_gene: TRBJ1-3; abundance: NA; d_gene: TRBD1; v_gene: TRBV7-8; CDR3aa: CASSLLGTGGNTIYF; CDR3nt: TGTGCCAGCAGCTTATTGGGGACAGGGGGAAACACCATATATTTT
j_gene: TRBJ2-7; abundance: NA; d_gene: TRBD2; v_gene: TRBV9; CDR3aa: CASSVTSGSAYEQYF; CDR3nt: TGTGCCAGCAGCGTTACTAGCGGGAGCGCTTACGAGCAGTACTTC
j_gene: TRBJ2-2; abundance: NA; d_gene: TRBD1; v_gene: TRBV6-5; CDR3aa: CASQVQGATTGELFF; CDR3nt: TGTGCCAGTCAAGTCCAGGGGGCGACCACCGGGGAGCTGTTTTTT
j_gene: TRBJ2-2; abundance: NA; d_gene: NA; v_gene: TRBV9; CDR3aa: CASSVLGQTGELFF; CDR3nt: TGTGCCAGCAGCGTACTAGGACAAACCGGGGAGCTGTTTTTT
j_gene: TRBJ1-5; abundance: few; d_gene: NA; v_gene: TRBV27; CDR3aa: CASSLSAYSNQPQHF; CDR3nt: TGTGCCAGCAGTTTATCGGCATATAGCAATCAGCCCCAGCATTTT
j_gene: TRBJ1-2; abundance: NA; d_gene: NA; v_gene: TRBV6-5; CDR3aa: CASIKGGRGRDGYTF; CDR3nt: TGTGCCAGCATCAAGGGAGGCAGAGGAAGGGATGGCTACACCTTC
j_gene: TRBJ2-1; abundance: NA; d_gene: TRBD2; v_gene: TRBV7-6; CDR3aa: CASSLEAGGSTSYNEQFF; CDR3nt: TGTGCCAGCAGCTTAGAGGCGGGAGGTTCTACCTCCTACAATGAGCAGTTCTTC
j_gene: TRBJ1-2; abundance: NA; d_gene: NA; v_gene: TRBV5-1; CDR3aa: CASSLLIEGEYGYTF; CDR3nt: TGCGCCAGCAGCTTGTTGATTGAGGGAGAGTATGGCTACACCTTC
j_gene: TRBJ2-5; abundance: NA; d_gene: NA; v_gene: TRBV9; CDR3aa: CASSVAVRQETQYF; CDR3nt: TGTGCCAGCAGCGTAGCGGTGAGACAAGAGACCCAGTACTTC
j_gene: TRBJ2-1; abundance: NA; d_gene: TRBD2; v_gene: TRBV4-1; CDR3aa: CASSHPLAGGDNEQFF; CDR3nt: TGCGCCAGCAGCCACCCACTAGCGGGAGGCGACAATGAGCAGTTCTTC
j_gene: TRBJ1-2; abundance: NA; d_gene: TRBD1; v_gene: TRBV15; CDR3aa: CATDNRGRGGYTF; CDR3nt: TGTGCCACCGACAACAGGGGGCGGGGTGGCTACACCTTC
j_gene: TRBJ2-7; abundance: NA; d_gene: NA; v_gene: TRBV27; CDR3aa: CASSLGVAYEQYF; CDR3nt: TGTGCCAGCAGCCTCGGGGTAGCCTACGAGCAGTACTTC
j_gene: TRBJ2-7; abundance: once; d_gene: NA; v_gene: TRBV7-2; CDR3aa: CASSRRRGPYEQYF; CDR3nt: TGTGCCAGCAGCCGGCGGAGGGGGCCCTACGAGCAGTACTTC
j_gene: TRBJ2-1; abundance: NA; d_gene: TRBD2; v_gene: TRBV2; CDR3aa: CASRATSGSYNEQFF; CDR3nt: TGTGCCAGCAGGGCGACTAGCGGATCCTACAATGAGCAGTTCTTC
j_gene: TRBJ1-4; abundance: NA; d_gene: NA; v_gene: TRBV9; CDR3aa: CASSAQGSIGEKLFF; CDR3nt: TGTGCCAGCAGCGCCCAGGGTTCTATTGGAGAAAAACTGTTTTTT
j_gene: TRBJ2-2; abundance: NA; d_gene: NA; v_gene: TRBV18; CDR3aa: CASSPRSDSTGELFF; CDR3nt: TGTGCCAGCTCACCGCGGAGTGATAGCACCGGGGAGCTGTTTTTT
j_gene: TRBJ1-2; abundance: NA; d_gene: NA; v_gene: TRBV6-1; CDR3aa: CASSEVFRDNYGYTF; CDR3nt: TGTGCCAGCAGTGAAGTATTTCGGGATAACTATGGCTACACCTTC
j_gene: TRBJ1-1; abundance: few; d_gene: NA; v_gene: TRBV5-8; CDR3aa: CASSFFSSEAFF; CDR3nt: TGTGCCAGCAGCTTTTTTTCCTCGGAAGCTTTCTTT
j_gene: TRBJ2-1; abundance: NA; d_gene: TRBD2; v_gene: TRBV24-1; CDR3aa: CATSDPNQELAGGEYNEQFF; CDR3nt: TGTGCCACCAGTGATCCAAACCAAGAACTAGCGGGAGGGGAATACAATGAGCAGTTCTTC
j_gene: TRBJ1-1; abundance: NA; d_gene: NA; v_gene: TRBV3-1/TRBV3-2; CDR3aa: CASSQDGVGIMNTEAFF; CDR3nt: TGTGCCAGCAGCCAAGATGGAGTCGGTATCATGAACACTGAAGCTTTCTTT
j_gene: TRBJ2-5; abundance: NA; d_gene: TRBD1; v_gene: TRBV19; CDR3aa: CASSPGQVGQETQYF; CDR3nt: TGTGCCAGTAGCCCTGGACAGGTGGGGCAAGAGACCCAGTACTTC
j_gene: TRBJ1-1; abundance: NA; d_gene: TRBD1; v_gene: TRBV27; CDR3aa: CAGRQGMNTEAFF; CDR3nt: TGTGCCGGTAGACAGGGGATGAACACTGAAGCTTTCTTT
j_gene: TRBJ1-1; abundance: NA; d_gene: NA; v_gene: TRBV4-2; CDR3aa: CASSQGTAANTEAFF; CDR3nt: TGTGCCAGCAGCCAAGGAACAGCCGCGAACACTGAAGCTTTCTTT
j_gene: TRBJ1-1; abundance: NA; d_gene: TRBD1; v_gene: TRBV4-2; CDR3aa: CASSPTGASTEAFF; CDR3nt: TGTGCCAGCAGCCCTACAGGGGCGAGCACTGAAGCTTTCTTT
j_gene: TRBJ1-2; abundance: NA; d_gene: TRBD1; v_gene: TRBV2; CDR3aa: CASSEADREVNYGYTF; CDR3nt: TGTGCCAGCAGTGAAGCGGACAGGGAAGTTAACTATGGCTACACCTTC
j_gene: TRBJ1-2; abundance: NA; d_gene: TRBD1; v_gene: TRBV4-1; CDR3aa: CASSHADRAFDYGYTF; CDR3nt: TGCGCCAGCAGCCATGCGGACAGGGCATTTGACTATGGCTACACCTTC
j_gene: TRBJ1-2; abundance: NA; d_gene: NA; v_gene: TRBV9; CDR3aa: CASSSSPYGYTF; CDR3nt: TGTGCCAGCAGTAGCAGCCCGTATGGCTACACCTTC
j_gene: TRBJ1-6; abundance: few; d_gene: TRBD1; v_gene: TRBV10-3; CDR3aa: CAISESLEGQGNSPLHF; CDR3nt: TGTGCCATCAGTGAGTCTCTGGAGGGACAGGGTAATTCACCCCTCCACTTT
j_gene: TRBJ2-1; abundance: NA; d_gene: NA; v_gene: TRBV6-5; CDR3aa: CASSYKGYSYNEQFF; CDR3nt: TGTGCCAGCAGTTACAAGGGGTACTCCTACAATGAGCAGTTCTTC
j_gene: TRBJ1-4; abundance: NA; d_gene: TRBD1; v_gene: TRBV28; CDR3aa: CASSPGTGVEKLFF; CDR3nt: TGTGCCAGCAGCCCCGGGACAGGGGTTGAAAAACTGTTTTTT
j_gene: TRBJ2-3; abundance: once; d_gene: NA; v_gene: TRBV21-1; CDR3aa: CASSSPRHRTDTQYF; CDR3nt: TGTGCCAGCAGCTCTCCCAGACACCGCACAGATACGCAGTATTTT